This T cell receptor (beta chain) was sequenced in a study of T cell repertoires in cytomegalovirus infection. Study overall: Public TCR beta signature analysis indicated the presence of both CMV infection and matching HLA type.

From the reads, TCRdb called clonotypes with MiXCR, one entry per CDR3 protein. Of around 450,000 distinct CDR3 sequences listed, approximately 30% were seen once; the top ten hold roughly 13%. This clonotype was found a few times. This CDR3 comprises 13 residues. With 1 base removed from V and 5 bases from J, the gap between germline ends came to 8 bases. Germline CDR1 SGHRS, CDR2 YFSETQ. The TCR originated in a human donor in good health (CMV status not recorded). Some clones in this sample may be carry-over from other donors' samples. V usage is TRBV5-1 and J usage is TRBJ2-3; D is perhaps TRBD2 (6 bases). The sequenced sample consisted of PBMCs. The CDR3 spells CASSLSGRDTQYF. In DNA, the CDR3 is TGCGCCAGCAGCTTGAGCGGGCGAGATACGCAGTATTTT.